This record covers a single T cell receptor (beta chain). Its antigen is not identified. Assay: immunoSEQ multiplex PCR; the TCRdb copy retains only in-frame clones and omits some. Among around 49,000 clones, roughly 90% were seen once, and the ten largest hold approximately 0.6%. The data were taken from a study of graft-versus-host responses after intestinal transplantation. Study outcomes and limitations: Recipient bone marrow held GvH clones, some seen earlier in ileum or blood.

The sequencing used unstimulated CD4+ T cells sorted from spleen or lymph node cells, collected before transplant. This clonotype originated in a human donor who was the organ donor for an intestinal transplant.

CDR3 sequence (DNA): TGTGCCAGCAGTGGGGCAGGACAGGGACGTGAAAAACTGTTTTTT. As protein: CASSGAGQGREKLFF. The gene calls are TRBV28 and TRBJ1-4; TRBD1 agrees at 8 bases. The CDR3 is made up of 15 amino acids. J gave up 7 bases and V 5 bases, and 9 bases lay outside the gene matches. The V gene's germline CDR1 is MDHEN and CDR2 SYDVKM.